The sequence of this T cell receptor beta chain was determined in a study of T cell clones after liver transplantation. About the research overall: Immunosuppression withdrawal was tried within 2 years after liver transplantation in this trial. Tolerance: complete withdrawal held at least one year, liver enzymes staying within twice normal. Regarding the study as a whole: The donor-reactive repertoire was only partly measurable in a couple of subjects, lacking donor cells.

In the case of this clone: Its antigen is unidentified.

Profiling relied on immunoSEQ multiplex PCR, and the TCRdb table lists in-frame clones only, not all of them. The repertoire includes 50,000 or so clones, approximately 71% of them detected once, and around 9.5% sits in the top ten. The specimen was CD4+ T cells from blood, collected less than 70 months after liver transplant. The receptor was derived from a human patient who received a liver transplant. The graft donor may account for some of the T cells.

CDR3 region: CASSIQVNTEAFF. CDR3 in DNA: TGTGCCAGTAGTATTCAGGTGAACACTGAAGCTTTCTTT. The V gene is TRBV19, the J gene TRBJ1-1; D is ambiguous. The CDR3 has 13 residues. Trimming pared 3 bases from V and 0 bases from J, leaving 5 bases between. Germline lookup yields CDR1 LNHDA and CDR2 SQIVND (reference sequence).